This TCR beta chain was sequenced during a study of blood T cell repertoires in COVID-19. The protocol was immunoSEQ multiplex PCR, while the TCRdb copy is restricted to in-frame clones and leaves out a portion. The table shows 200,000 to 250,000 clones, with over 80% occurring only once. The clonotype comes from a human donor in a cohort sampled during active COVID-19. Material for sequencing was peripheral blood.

CDR3 in amino acids: CASSVGQGNQPQHF. In DNA form, the CDR3 reads TGTGCTAGTTCGGTAGGACAGGGCAATCAGCCCCAGCATTTT. The chain links TRBV12-5 to TRBJ1-5; 7 nucleotides align to TRBD1. Germline loops: CDR1 LGHNT, CDR2 FRNRAP. V lost 8 bases, J lost 2 bases, and 6 bases stayed unmatched. The CDR3 spans 14 residues.